Included here is one T cell receptor (beta chain) sequence, with context. Antigen unknown. The data were obtained in a study of lymphopenia after photon versus proton radiotherapy. Study-level points and caveats: Post-nadir diversity loss with photons came from oligoclonal expansion, particularly CD8+ Temra cells. Authors raise, but do not show, better survival with proton therapy. Post-nadir TCR diversity decline inversely tracked overall survival among those who died.

The table came from immunoSEQ multiplex PCR; TCRdb's copy has only in-frame clones and leaves some out. The table lists 37,000 or so clones, 70% to 90% of them singletons. This CDR3 is built from 15 residues. Trimming removed 3 bases from V and 1 base from J; junction bases left unmatched: 3. Germline V gene sequence: CDR1 SGHAT, CDR2 FQDESV (reference sequence). The chain links TRBV11-1 to TRBJ1-1; the match to TRBD1 covers 9 bases. The sample in question was peripheral blood, obtained from a patient treated with photon-based radiotherapy. The sequence came from a man in his forties or fifties with gastric cancer. CDR3 in DNA: TGTGCCAGCAGCTTTTTGGGACAGGGGAACACTGAAGCTTTCTTT. Translation: CASSFLGQGNTEAFF. The whole variable domain, filled in from reference TRBV11-1 and TRBJ1-1, reads EAEVAQSPRYKITEKSQAVAFWCDPISGHATLYWYRQILGQGPELLVQFQDESVVDDSQLPKDRFSAERLKGVDSTLKIQPAELGDSAMYLCASSFLGQGNTEAFFGQGTRLTVV.